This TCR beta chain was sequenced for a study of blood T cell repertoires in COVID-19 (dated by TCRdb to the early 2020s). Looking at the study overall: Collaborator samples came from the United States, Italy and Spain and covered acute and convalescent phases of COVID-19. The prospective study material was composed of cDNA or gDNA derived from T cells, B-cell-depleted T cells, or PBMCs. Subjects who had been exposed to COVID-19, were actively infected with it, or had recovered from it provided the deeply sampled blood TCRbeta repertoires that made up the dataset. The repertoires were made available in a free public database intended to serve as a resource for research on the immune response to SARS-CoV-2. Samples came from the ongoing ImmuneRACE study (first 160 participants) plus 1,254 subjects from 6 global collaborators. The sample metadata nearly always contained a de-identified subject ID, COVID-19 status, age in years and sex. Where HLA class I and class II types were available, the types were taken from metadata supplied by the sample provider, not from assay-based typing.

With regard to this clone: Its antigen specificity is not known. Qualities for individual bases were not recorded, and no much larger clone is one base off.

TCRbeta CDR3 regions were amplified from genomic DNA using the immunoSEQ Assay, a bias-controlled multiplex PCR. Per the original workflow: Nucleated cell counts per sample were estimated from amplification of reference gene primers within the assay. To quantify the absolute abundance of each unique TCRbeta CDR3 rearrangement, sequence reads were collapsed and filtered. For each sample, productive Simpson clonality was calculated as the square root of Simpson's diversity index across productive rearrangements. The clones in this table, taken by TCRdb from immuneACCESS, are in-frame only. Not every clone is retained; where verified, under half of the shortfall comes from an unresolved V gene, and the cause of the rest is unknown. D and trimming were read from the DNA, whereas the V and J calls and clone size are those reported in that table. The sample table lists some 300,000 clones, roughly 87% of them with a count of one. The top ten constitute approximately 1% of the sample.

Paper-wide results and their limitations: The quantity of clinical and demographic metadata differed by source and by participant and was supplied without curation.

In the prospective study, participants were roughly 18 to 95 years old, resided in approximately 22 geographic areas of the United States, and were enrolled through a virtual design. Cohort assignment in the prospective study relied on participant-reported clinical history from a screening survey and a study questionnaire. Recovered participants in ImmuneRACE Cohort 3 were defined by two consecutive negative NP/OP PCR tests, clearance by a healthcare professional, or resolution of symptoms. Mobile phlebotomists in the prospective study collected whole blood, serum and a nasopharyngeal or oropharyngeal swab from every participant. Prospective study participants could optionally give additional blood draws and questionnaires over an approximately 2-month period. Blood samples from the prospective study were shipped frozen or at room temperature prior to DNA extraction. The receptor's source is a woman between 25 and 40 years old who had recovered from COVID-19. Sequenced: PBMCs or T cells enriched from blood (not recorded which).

The nucleotide sequence reads as follows: TGTGCCAGCAGCACCCGACTAGGGATTGGCAATGAGCAGTTCTTC. Its coded protein is CASSTRLGIGNEQFF. The chain links TRBV7-9 with TRBJ2-1, and TRBD2 may be the D gene, going by 6 matching bases. The junction carries 17 bases between V and J, which are trimmed by 5 bases and 6 bases respectively. The CDR3 spans 15 residues, from the cysteine through the phenylalanine. Just the 45-base CDR3 DNA is kept, in frame starting at base 1. The germline V gene (reference sequence) sets CDR1 to SEHNR and CDR2 to FQNEAQ.